This TCR beta chain was documented in a study of cytomegalovirus exposure and HLA in healthy donors (dated by TCRdb to about 2017). About the investigation overall: According to a later analysis, the 100 to 150 validation repertoires were produced on the same platform as the 680 or so repertoires of the first cohort. The study aimed to test whether cataloging public T cell receptors could reveal signatures of past pathogen exposure. Besides the first cohort of 550 to 750 subjects, a separate validation cohort made up of over 100 different subjects was used. To predict cytomegalovirus infection status, the study combined high-throughput TCR immunosequencing, statistical association of individual TCRs with disease status, and machine learning. Study-wide findings and limitations: A later analysis had no HLA typing for the validation cohort, so co-occurrence there was scored across all 130 or so repertoires. Of the cluster scores, roughly 95% were above 0 in a later analysis, which found that TCRs clustered in the first cohort also tended to co-occur in the 95 to 150 validation repertoires. While some public TCRs were present in many individuals, most TCR sequences turned up only very rarely across donors. The authors suggested that the approach could potentially be generalized to other disease states and immunological phenotypes. In the study, around 160 TCR beta chains were listed as associated with cytomegalovirus. The classifier was reported to diagnose cytomegalovirus status with high specificity and sensitivity in both the original and validation cohorts. Three of the identified cytomegalovirus-associated TCR beta chains were confirmed in vitro to be specific for cytomegalovirus antigens.

The CDR3 runs 18 amino acids, cysteine and phenylalanine included. Only the CDR3 region is kept as DNA, spanning 54 bases read in frame from base 1. The germline V gene gives CDR1 as SGHTA and CDR2 as FQGNSA. V is cut back by 1 base and J by 0 bases, with 9 bases in the junction unmatched. Comment on this clone: Its cognate antigen has yet to be identified. No much larger clone is present one base from it, and per-base qualities are unavailable.

Separate from the roughly 700-subject first cohort, the validation cohort of about 110 subjects was the group to which the donors belonged. Receptor amplification or capture employed the immunoSEQ multiplex PCR assay. The authors processed their data as follows. To diagnose cytomegalovirus status from the catalog of TCR beta chain sequences, a statistical classification framework was built. TCRdb holds this immuneACCESS table with in-frame rearrangements only. Some clones are missing; in checked studies, unresolved V genes explain under half, and the rest has no known cause. V and J calls and clone size follow that table, whereas D and trimming were derived from the DNA. This sample has about 160,000 clones in its table, and just under 90% of those were observed once. About 9.3% of the sample rests with the top ten.

This TCR derives from a woman younger than 30 in good health and CMV-seropositive. The V and J segments used are TRBV7-2 and TRBJ2-1; 7 bases in the middle match TRBD1. Sequencing was performed on PBMCs. The DNA sequence is TGTGCCAGCAGCTTAGGAGATCCGGGGACAGTCTCCTACAATGAGCAGTTCTTC. It codes for CASSLGDPGTVSYNEQFF.